The sequence of this T cell receptor beta chain was determined in a study of graft-versus-host responses after intestinal transplantation. Study-level results: GvH clones turned up in recipient marrow; some had shown up first in ileum or blood.

Generated by immunoSEQ multiplex PCR, the TCRdb table keeps only in-frame clones and is missing some. The sample consists of about 93,000 clones, roughly 91% of them appearing once. To note about this clone: The antigen is unknown.

Trimming stripped 3 bases from V and 4 bases from J, with 12 bases between. The CDR3 loop spans 14 amino acids. The germline gives CDR1 LGHNA, CDR2 YNFKEQ. V is TRBV4-2 and J is TRBJ1-1; TRBD1 might be the D (5 bases). The sequences come from unstimulated CD8+ T cells sorted from spleen or lymph node cells, collected before intestinal transplant. This receptor was obtained from a human donor who received an intestinal transplant. Here the CDR3 DNA reads TGTGCCAGCAGCCACGGGCGGGGGGTCACTGAAGCTTTCTTT. It encodes CASSHGRGVTEAFF.